What follows are 20 T cell receptor beta chains derived from one specimen sequenced in a study of read filtering for tumor transcriptome and immune sequencing. This library used 300 to 500 ng RNA and molecular barcoded adaptors spanning alpha/delta and beta/gamma chains. TCRdb analysed the reads with MiXCR anew, one entry per CDR3 protein. Found here are about 130,000 distinct CDR3 sequences, 13% of them singletons; the top ten hold about 11%. What was sequenced was a population of CD138-negative cells sorted from bone marrow. Receptors originate from a donor at least 40 years old with multiple myeloma.

This clonotype was counted many times. V is TRBV5-1 and J is TRBJ2-1; TRBD1 might be the D (6 bases). V dropped 3 bases and J dropped 5 bases, with 18 bases sitting between them. This CDR3 is 16 amino acids long. Per germline, CDR1 SGHRS and CDR2 YFSETQ. CDR3 sequence: CASSSPRDTSHNEQFF. CDR3 in DNA: TGCGCCAGCAGCTCGCCCCGGGACACCTCTCACAATGAGCAGTTCTTC.

There are many counts of this clonotype. The chain joins TRBV5-1 to TRBJ1-1; D call uncertain. This CDR3 has 14 residues. The V end was cut by 2 bases, the J end by 0 bases, with 8 bases between. The germline CDR1 and CDR2 sequences are SGHRS and YFSETQ. The CDR3 is CASSFSQLNTEAFF. Written as DNA, the CDR3 is TGCGCCAGCAGCTTCTCGCAGTTGAACACTGAAGCTTTCTTT.

This clonotype appeared many times. This sequence joins TRBV30 and TRBJ2-1, with 13 bases lining up with TRBD2. The germline V gene has CDR1 GTSNPN and CDR2 SVGIG (reference sequence). With V trimmed by 4 bases and J by 9 bases, 6 bases remained unmatched. The CDR3 spans 14 residues. CDR3 nucleotide sequence: TGTGCCTGGAATCCGGGACTAGCGGGATCTGAGCAGTTCTTC. The encoded protein is CAWNPGLAGSEQFF.

This clonotype has only a few counts. This chain joins TRBV4-2 and TRBJ2-1, with TRBD2 identical over 8 bases. Germline-derived CDR1 and CDR2 are LGHNA and YNFKEQ. Trimming took 0 bases from V and 3 from J; bases not matched to a gene: 10. This CDR3 is built from 18 residues. The DNA of the CDR3 is TGTGCCAGCAGCCAAGAGGGAGGTTCGGGAGGGCTCTACAATGAGCAGTTCTTC. The encoded protein is CASSQEGGSGGLYNEQFF.

The rearrangement links TRBV7-2 to TRBJ2-7, with D perhaps TRBD2 (5 bases). Looked up from germline, CDR1 is SGHTA and CDR2 is FQGNSA. The CDR3 has 14 amino acids. Trimming removed 5 bases at V and 3 bases at J, with 14 bases between. CDR3 region: CASSTRENFYEQYF. CDR3 bases: TGTGCCAGCAGCACCCGGGAAAATTTCTACGAGCAGTACTTC.

This rearrangement joins TRBV3-1 to TRBJ1-1; D uncertain. The CDR3 extends over 14 amino acids. The germline CDR1 and CDR2 sequences are LGHDT and YNNKEL (reference sequence). V lost 4 bases to trimming and J lost 0 bases, with 9 bases between them. CDR3 nucleotides: TGTGCCAGCAGCCCCACCCCCGTGAACACTGAAGCTTTCTTT. Amino acids: CASSPTPVNTEAFF.

This clonotype has a single count. A much larger clone differs from this one at a single base, so this may be a read error. The final CDR3 position lacks the conserved phenylalanine or tryptophan, pointing to a likely read error. The V call is TRBV6-5, the J call TRBJ2-7, with 9 bases identical to TRBD1. This CDR3 spans 14 amino acids. CDR1 and CDR2 from the germline V gene are MNHEY and SVGAGI. V lost 4 bases, J lost 4 bases, and 5 bases stayed unmatched. The chain's CDR3 is CASSFQDRGYEQYS. The CDR3 DNA follows: TGTGCCAGCAGTTTCCAGGACAGGGGATACGAGCAGTACTCC.

This clonotype was found many times. The chain uses TRBV6-1 and TRBJ1-1, with TRBD1 as a possible D gene (6 bases). Germline V lookup: CDR1 MNHNS, CDR2 SASEGT. V shed 6 bases and J shed 3 bases, with 14 bases lying between them. CDR3 length: 14 amino acids. DNA of the CDR3: TGTGCCAGCAGGCCGACAGGACGGGACACTGAAGCTTTCTTT. Residues: CASRPTGRDTEAFF.

This clonotype was recorded many times. The chain joins TRBV7-3 to TRBJ2-1, with TRBD2 identical over 7 bases. The germline V gene encodes CDR1 SGHTA and CDR2 FQGTGA. This CDR3 comprises 16 residues. The junction had 13 bases not matched to a gene; V was cut back by 5 bases and J by 6 bases. The CDR3 DNA is TGTGCCAGCAGCGAGGAGGGAGGGCGAGGTAGCAATGAGCAGTTCTTC. Its translation is CASSEEGGRGSNEQFF.

This clonotype was counted at least ten times. The chain employs TRBV24-1 and TRBJ1-5, with 8 nucleotides matching TRBD1. Looked up from germline, CDR1 is KGHDR and CDR2 is SFDVKD. This CDR3 is 16 amino acids long. Losses at the gene ends were 0 bases for V and 5 bases for J; bases not matched to a gene: 5. The CDR3 reads CATSDLQGQGHQPQHF. The CDR3 nucleotides read TGTGCCACCAGTGATTTGCAAGGACAGGGCCATCAGCCCCAGCATTTT.

This clonotype came up many times. The rearrangement uses TRBV7-9 and TRBJ2-1; 8 bases match TRBD2. V was pared by 2 bases and J by 4 bases, with 4 bases of the junction left unmatched. The CDR3 has 15 amino acids. Germline V lookup: CDR1 SEHNR, CDR2 FQNEAQ (reference sequence). The CDR3 region is CASSLTAGEYNEQFF. In DNA, the CDR3 is TGTGCCAGCAGCTTAACAGCGGGGGAATACAATGAGCAGTTCTTC.

The chain couples TRBV6-6 to TRBJ2-1; TRBD2 matches 7 bases. This CDR3 spans 15 amino acids. Trimming cost V 7 bases and J 4 bases; bases outside gene matches: 10. Germline values: CDR1 MNHNY, CDR2 SVGAGI (reference sequence). The CDR3 loop reads CASNLPGLQYNEQFF. The CDR3 coding sequence is TGTGCCAGCAATCTTCCGGGACTACAGTACAATGAGCAGTTCTTC.

On this clonotype itself: With a far larger clone one base away, a read error is the likely cause. The chain is built from TRBV12-3 or TRBV12-4 and TRBJ2-1; D unclear. The CDR3 runs to 16 residues. Trimming cost V 1 base and J 1 base, with 11 bases left between them. The chain's CDR3 is CASSLGAPLSYNEQFF. The CDR3 DNA follows: TGTGCCAGCAGTTTAGGGGCCCCGTTGTCCTACAATGAGCAGTTCTTC.

This clonotype was seen ten or more times. The chain employs TRBV9 and TRBJ2-3, with a possible D match to TRBD2 (7 bases). The CDR3 is 15 residues long. V was clipped by 5 bases and J by 1 base, with 14 bases between them. The germline gives CDR1 SGDLS, CDR2 YYNGEE. CDR3 sequence (DNA): TGTGCCAGCAGTGTCCGGGGGGCCGGCACAGATACGCAGTATTTT. It codes for CASSVRGAGTDTQYF.

For the CDR3, the DNA is TGCAGCGTTGGGCAGGAGTCTCAGCCCCAGCATTTT. Amino acid sequence: CSVGQESQPQHF. The genes are TRBV29-1 and TRBJ1-5; D is ambiguous. Trimming left V 4 bases short and J 6 bases short, with 10 bases between. The CDR3 is made up of 12 amino acids. Germline CDR1 reads SQVTM; CDR2 reads ANQGSEA.

This clonotype was recorded many times. The rearrangement links TRBV20-1 to TRBJ2-1; 9 bases are shared with TRBD2. The length of the CDR3 is 16 residues. CDR1 and CDR2 (germline): DFQATT, SNEGSKA (reference sequence). V gave up 2 bases and J gave up 7 bases; unmatched junction bases: 12. This CDR3 is CSARMSGGYLDNEQFF. The CDR3, as DNA: TGCAGTGCTAGAATGAGCGGGGGGTATTTGGATAATGAGCAGTTCTTC.

The chain links TRBV11-2 to TRBJ2-1; D is ambiguous. This CDR3 is 13 amino acids long. Deletions cut 0 bases from V and 14 bases from J, with 14 bases between. From germline, CDR1 is SGHAT and CDR2 FQNNGV. The CDR3 is CASSLDLPNEEFF. CDR3 in DNA: TGTGCCAGCAGCTTAGATCTCCCGAACGAAGAGTTCTTC.

This clonotype was detected many times. The chain combines TRBV3-1 with TRBJ1-1; possible D gene TRBD1, 5 bases. In germline, CDR1 is LGHDT, CDR2 YNNKEL (reference sequence). V was shortened by 4 bases and J by 5 bases, with 14 bases between the two germline ends. The CDR3 length is 14 residues. The CDR3 reads CASSPTGARTEAFF. DNA of the CDR3: TGTGCCAGCAGCCCAACCGGGGCTCGGACTGAAGCTTTCTTT.

This clonotype has at least ten counts. The chain is built from TRBV5-1 and TRBJ2-6; D perhaps matches TRBD1 (6 bases). CDR3 size: 16 residues. V was trimmed by 4 bases and J by 2 bases, leaving 13 bases between them. Per germline, CDR1 SGHRS and CDR2 YFSETQ. CDR3 coding DNA: TGCGCCAGCAGCGCGCAACAGGGTGCTGGGGCCAACGTCCTGACTTTC. The encoded protein is CASSAQQGAGANVLTF.

This clonotype was found a few times. The chain recombines TRBV10-3 with TRBJ2-3, with D uncertain. V dropped 3 bases and J dropped 3 bases, with 4 bases sitting between them. Germline assignment: CDR1 ENHRY and CDR2 SYGVKD. The CDR3 totals 12 residues. This chain's CDR3 is CAISDRTDTQYF. The CDR3, as DNA: TGTGCCATCAGTGATAGGACAGATACGCAGTATTTT.